This TCR beta chain came from a study of control samples from healthy donors and cancer patients. Assay used: immunoSEQ multiplex PCR; TCRdb lists only in-frame clones, some missing. The sample has 70,000 to 80,000 clones, approximately 90% seen once; the top ten hold under 2.5%. The clonotype originates from a woman aged 55-69 years with head and neck cancer. Sequenced: PBMCs.

The CDR3 protein is CASSPKTGVSTEAFF. Here the CDR3 DNA reads TGTGCCAGCAGTCCCAAGACAGGGGTGAGCACTGAAGCTTTCTTT. V and J are TRBV27 and TRBJ1-1; 8 nucleotides align to TRBD1. V shed 5 bases and J 4 bases; nucleotides not matched to a gene: 9. This CDR3 comprises 15 residues. In germline, CDR1 is MNHEY, CDR2 SMNVEV (reference sequence).